This passage covers 19 T cell receptor beta chains from one sample sequenced in a study of T cells in Graves' hyperthyroidism and ophthalmopathy. TCR beta CDR3 region amplification was performed from RNA transcripts. The HTBI primer set was used in a first-round RT-PCR of the TCR CDR3. TCRdb re-derived calls from the multiplex PCR reads in MiXCR, one entry per CDR3 protein. The sample carries some 600,000 distinct CDR3 sequences, around 42% recorded once. The specimen sequenced was peripheral blood or thyroid tissue (not recorded which). These receptors were taken from a woman between 18 and 29 years old with Graves' hyperthyroidism.

This rearrangement joins TRBV13 to TRBJ2-7; D is possibly TRBD1 (5 bases). The ends were cut back, 6 bases at V and 0 bases at J, with 15 bases in the middle. There are 15 residues in the CDR3. CDR1 and CDR2 (germline): PRHDT, FYEKMQ (reference sequence). CDR3 in DNA: TGTGCCAGCAGTTCTCCGTCGACAGCCTCCTACGAGCAGTACTTC. Protein product: CASSSPSTASYEQYF.

At least ten counts were recorded for this clonotype. The genes are TRBV2 and TRBJ1-4; 8 bases match TRBD1. Losses at the gene ends were 5 bases for V and 4 bases for J; bases not matched to a gene: 3. In germline, CDR1 is SNHLY, CDR2 FYNNEI. The CDR3 extends over 14 amino acids. CDR3: CASSFGQGNEKLFF. The CDR3 DNA sequence: TGTGCCAGCAGTTTTGGACAGGGTAATGAAAAACTGTTTTTT.

The chain carries TRBV9 and TRBJ2-7, with 9 nucleotides matching TRBD2. The CDR3 length is 16 residues. Germline loops: CDR1 SGDLS, CDR2 YYNGEE. The V gene end was trimmed by 3 bases and the J gene end by 7 bases; junction bases not matched to a gene: 14. The CDR3 DNA reads as TGTGCCAGCAGCGCGAACCGGGGTAGCGGGAGTGGAGAGCAGTACTTC. This gives the protein CASSANRGSGSGEQYF.

This clonotype came up a few times. The chain carries TRBV7-2 and TRBJ2-2; no clear D. This CDR3 comprises 11 residues. The germline V gene encodes CDR1 SGHTA and CDR2 FQGNSA. V lost 5 bases, J lost 8 bases, and 6 bases lay in between. The CDR3 sequence: CASSPWGELFF. CDR3 nucleotide sequence: TGTGCCAGCAGCCCTTGGGGGGAGCTGTTTTTT.

The chain uses TRBV15 and TRBJ1-5; TRBD1 agrees at 12 bases. Germline trimming cut 11 bases from V and 9 bases from J; bases unmatched to any gene: 5. The germline CDR1 and CDR2 sequences are LNHNV and YYDKDF (reference sequence). This CDR3 spans 12 amino acids. The CDR3, as DNA: TGTGCCTCGGGACAGGGGGCCTCGCCCCAGCATTTT. This sequence encodes CASGQGASPQHF.

J is TRBJ1-2 and V is TRBV11-3; D gene uncertain. The V end was cut by 4 bases, the J end by 5 bases, with 14 bases between. Germline V gene data show CDR1 as SGHNT and CDR2 as YENEEA. The length of the CDR3 is 14 residues. The CDR3 spells CASSSPQVAYGYTF. CDR3 DNA sequence: TGTGCCAGCAGCTCCCCCCAGGTGGCATATGGCTACACCTTC.

The gene calls are TRBV24-1 and TRBJ1-5; possible D gene TRBD1, 5 bases. CDR3 size: 14 residues. Germline CDR1 KGHDR, CDR2 SFDVKD. V shed 12 bases and J shed 6 bases, with 20 bases lying between them. In nucleotides, the CDR3 is TGTGCCTGGAGTGGAACAGGTGGGGTTCAGCCCCAGCATTTT. It codes for CAWSGTGGVQPQHF.

The rearrangement links TRBV20-1 to TRBJ2-7; D may be TRBD2 (5 bases). This CDR3 has 13 residues. CDR1 DFQATT and CDR2 SNEGSKA come from the germline V gene (reference sequence). V lost 3 bases to trimming and J lost 2 bases, with 11 bases between them. The CDR3, as DNA: TGCAGTGCTAGTACTCAGGAGGCCTACGAGCAGTACTTC. This encodes CSASTQEAYEQYF.

The gene calls are TRBV12-3 or TRBV12-4 and TRBJ2-7, with TRBD2 identical over 7 bases. The CDR3 covers 15 residues. After removal of 6 bases from V and 0 bases from J, the junction contained 8 bases not matched to a gene. CDR3: CASSGLAELSYEQYF. In DNA, the CDR3 is TGTGCCAGCAGCGGTCTAGCGGAACTCTCCTACGAGCAGTACTTC.

This clonotype was observed a handful of times. The V gene is TRBV5-1, the J gene TRBJ1-2, with a possible D match to TRBD1 (5 bases). CDR1 is SGHRS, CDR2 YFSETQ, per germline. The CDR3 loop spans 15 amino acids. Trimming removed 2 bases at V and 2 bases at J, with 13 bases between. The CDR3 protein is CASSLRTSENYGYTF. CDR3 DNA: TGCGCCAGCAGCTTAAGGACATCGGAGAACTATGGCTACACCTTC.

A few counts support this clonotype. The V gene is TRBV6-2 or TRBV6-3, the J gene TRBJ2-5; TRBD2 agrees at 14 bases. Germline values: CDR1 MNHEY, CDR2 SVGEGT. This CDR3 region has 16 residues. The J segment lost 4 bases and the V segment lost 5 bases, leaving 6 bases of the junction unmatched. CDR3 protein: CASSPGLAGGGETQYF. In DNA, the CDR3 is TGTGCCAGCAGTCCTGGACTAGCGGGAGGTGGAGAGACCCAGTACTTC.

This clonotype was recorded a few times. This chain connects TRBV9 to TRBJ2-7; D might be TRBD2 (6 bases). Per germline, CDR1 SGDLS and CDR2 YYNGEE. The CDR3 totals 13 residues. Trimming took 4 bases from V and 3 from J, leaving 11 bases between them. The CDR3: CASSSRAGYEQYF. The CDR3 DNA is TGTGCCAGCAGCTCCCGAGCGGGCTACGAGCAGTACTTC.

This clonotype was picked up one time. A junction end diverges from the germline sequence, so it may reflect a read error. The V call is TRBV29-1, the J call TRBJ2-2; TRBD1 matches 7 bases. In germline, CDR1 is SQVTM, CDR2 ANQGSEA. The length of the CDR3 is 13 residues. The CDR3 sequence: CCGRGTNIGELFF. Written as DNA, the CDR3 is TGCTGTGGCAGGGGGACGAACATCGGGGAGCTGTTTTTT.

The V call is TRBV2, the J call TRBJ1-2, with D perhaps matching TRBD1 (5 bases). The CDR3 runs to 14 residues. CDR1 and CDR2 from the germline V gene are SNHLY and FYNNEI. Trimming took 6 bases from V and 3 from J, leaving 14 bases between them. This chain's CDR3 is CASRDRDRDYGYTF. CDR3 coding DNA: TGTGCCAGCAGGGATCGCGACAGAGACTATGGCTACACCTTC.

This clonotype was recorded only once. The chain uses TRBV5-1 and TRBJ2-7, with D possibly TRBD1 on 5 matching bases. The CDR3 spans 14 residues. CDR1 SGHRS and CDR2 YFSETQ come from the germline V gene. V lost 5 bases and J 0 bases, leaving 12 bases between the germline ends. The CDR3 DNA sequence: TGCGCCAGCAGTGAGAGTGGACACTCCTACGAGCAGTACTTC. Translated, it gives CASSESGHSYEQYF.

This clonotype has more than one count but fewer than ten. V usage is TRBV7-8 and J usage is TRBJ2-5; D is uncertain. This CDR3 is 15 amino acids long. The V gene's germline CDR1 is SGHVS and CDR2 FQNEAQ. Trimming shortened V by 1 base and J by 1 base, and 10 bases separated the two germline ends. In nucleotides, the CDR3 is TGTGCCAGCAGCTTAGGACGGAGTGGCCAAGAGACCCAGTACTTC. This translates into CASSLGRSGQETQYF.

DNA for the CDR3: TGTGCCACCAGTGAGTCCGGGACAGGGACCGATCAGCCCCAGCATTTT. Residues: CATSESGTGTDQPQHF. V gene TRBV24-1 combines with J gene TRBJ1-5; the match to TRBD1 covers 9 bases. The CDR3 is 16 amino acids. With V trimmed by 4 bases and J by 5 bases, 8 bases remained unmatched. Looked up from germline, CDR1 is KGHDR and CDR2 is SFDVKD.

Many counts were recorded for this clonotype. The rearrangement links TRBV10-3 to TRBJ1-2; D remains ambiguous. Trimming pared 7 bases from V and 7 bases from J, leaving 16 bases between. The germline gives CDR1 ENHRY, CDR2 SYGVKD. CDR3 size: 13 residues. CDR3 loop: CAIMRQTGGGYTF. CDR3 coding DNA: TGTGCCATCATGCGACAAACCGGAGGTGGCTACACCTTC.

For this clonotype: Since a much larger clone is just one base distant, this may be a read error. The chain is built from TRBV2 and TRBJ1-2; the D gene is possibly TRBD1 (5 bases). V was trimmed by 5 bases and J by 7 bases, leaving 17 bases between them. CDR3 length equals 14 residues. The germline V gene encodes CDR1 SNHLY and CDR2 FYNNEI. DNA of the CDR3: TGTGCCAGCAGTTATGGGGATGGAAGGGGTGGCTACACCTTC. It is translated as CASSYGDGRGGYTF.